This T cell receptor (beta chain) is from a study of T cells in Graves' hyperthyroidism and ophthalmopathy. Study outcomes and limitations: Among clonotypes expanded in thyroid above 0.001, most were also found in blood.

Thyroid ultrasound, orbital computed tomography, clinical symptoms, and serum thyroxine and TRAb underpinned diagnoses. Unmatched junction bases numbered 6, after V lost 4 bases and J lost 4 bases. Germline V gene sequence: CDR1 KGHSH, CDR2 LQKENI. The CDR3 sequence is 14 residues long. This clonotype was recorded at least ten times. Its antigen is as yet unknown. Amplification targeted TCR beta CDR3 regions from RNA transcripts. Using the HTBI primer set, a first-round RT-PCR was run on the TCR CDR3. TCRdb re-called the multiplex PCR reads through MiXCR, storing one row per CDR3 protein. The top ten clones hold about 14% of a sample with hundreds of thousands of distinct CDR3 sequences, 13% to 15% of them seen once.

The chain employs TRBV18 and TRBJ2-7, with 8 bases fitting TRBD2. The source is a woman aged 40 to 49 with Graves' hyperthyroidism. The specimen sequenced was blood. This CDR3 reads CASSQGLEGYEQYF. In nucleotides, the CDR3 is TGTGCCAGCTCACAGGGACTAGAGGGATACGAGCAGTACTTC. The full variable domain, its missing parts supplied by reference TRBV18 and TRBJ2-7, is NAGVMQNPRHLVRRRGQEARLRCSPMKGHSHVYWYRQLPEEGLKFMVYLQKENIIDESGMPKERFSAEFPKEGPSILRIQQVVRGDSAAYFCASSQGLEGYEQYFGPGTRLTVT.